The rows below give T cell receptor beta chains drawn from one sample of a study of T-cell reconstitution after alpha-beta-depleted transplantation in children. TCRdb processed the PCR reads anew with MiXCR; each CDR3 protein has one entry. The repertoire holds 200,000 to 300,000 distinct CDR3 sequences, with about 25% as singletons. The source material was PBMCs, sampled before TCRalphabeta/CD19-depleted stem cell transplant. The source is a girl between 2 and 10 years old with Fanconi anemia, due to receive a stem cell transplant. Each CDR3 is given without its conserved first and last residue.

>TRBJ1-3|11|TRBV29-1
SVDNSNGNTIY
>TRBJ2-4|12|TRBV18
ASSPGQGTDIQY
>TRBJ2-7|13|TRBV9
ASSVGTSVTYEQY
>TRBJ1-2|12|TRBV11-2
ASSLDREFYGYT
>TRBJ1-2|11|TRBV5-1
ASSLALDEGYT
>TRBJ2-1|10|TRBV29-1
SVDILGNEQF
>TRBJ2-1|14|TRBV20-1
SATRTSGSSYNEQF
>TRBJ2-5|14|TRBV4-2
ASSQDAGRPTETQY
>TRBJ2-7|13|TRBV20-1
SARKWGQGFYEQY
>TRBJ2-3|10|TRBV6-5
ASKRMTDTQY
>TRBJ1-2|14|TRBV20-1
SARRFHRRSVGGYT
>TRBJ2-2|13|TRBV25-1
ASRQGPQGTGELF
>TRBJ2-3|13|TRBV18
ASSLTHTRTDTQY
>TRBJ2-1|9|TRBV2
ASSGKGEQF
>TRBJ2-1|12|TRBV20-1
SVSGLAGEGEQF
>TRBJ2-1|9|TRBV7-2
ASSLIVEQF